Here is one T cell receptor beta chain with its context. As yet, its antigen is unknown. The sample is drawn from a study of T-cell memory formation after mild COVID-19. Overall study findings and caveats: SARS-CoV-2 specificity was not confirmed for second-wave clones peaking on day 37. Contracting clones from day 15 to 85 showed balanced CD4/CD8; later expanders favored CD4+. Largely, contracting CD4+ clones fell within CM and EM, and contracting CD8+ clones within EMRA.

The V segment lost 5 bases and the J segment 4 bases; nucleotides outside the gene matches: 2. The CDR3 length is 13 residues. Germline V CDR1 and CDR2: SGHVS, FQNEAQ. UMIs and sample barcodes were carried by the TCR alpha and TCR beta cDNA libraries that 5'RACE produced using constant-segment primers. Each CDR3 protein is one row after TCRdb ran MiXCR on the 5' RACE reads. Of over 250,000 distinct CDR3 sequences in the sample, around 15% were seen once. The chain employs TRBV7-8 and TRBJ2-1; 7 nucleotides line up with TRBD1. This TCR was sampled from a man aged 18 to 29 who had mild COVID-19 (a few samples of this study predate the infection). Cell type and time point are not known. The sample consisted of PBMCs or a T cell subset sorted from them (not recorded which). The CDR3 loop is CASSEGAYNEQFF. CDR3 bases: TGTGCCAGCAGCGAGGGGGCATACAATGAGCAGTTCTTC.